This T cell receptor (beta chain) was profiled in a study of shared clonotypes between healthy human individuals. Sequencing was performed with immunoSEQ multiplex PCR; in TCRdb, only in-frame clones are kept and a portion is missing. The data show fewer than 3 million clones, with 85% to 95% seen just once and 0.37% held by the top ten. Sequences were obtained from naive CD4+ T cells from PBMCs. Noted subset: CD45RA+ positively selected. This TCR came from a man between 18 and 35 years old in good health. Some clones in this sample may be carry-over from other donors' samples.

CDR3 nucleotides: TGCGCCAGCAGCCAAGAAAGGGACAGAAACACCATATATTTT. Its protein is CASSQERDRNTIYF. The rearrangement uses TRBV4-1 and TRBJ1-3; possible D gene TRBD1, 6 bases. This CDR3 contains 14 residues. The germline CDR1 and CDR2 sequences are MGHRA and YSYEKL. With 0 bases removed from V and 5 bases from J, the gap between germline ends came to 8 bases.